This TCR beta chain derives from a study of neurological immune-mediated disorders. The making of cDNA relied on 5'RACE with 10-nucleotide random UMIs. TCRdb reprocessed the 5' RACE reads via MiXCR and lists one record per CDR3 protein. The sample holds 50,000 to 70,000 distinct CDR3 sequences, over 9.5% seen once. Overall study findings and caveats: The absence of any CDR3 amino acid sequence shared by expanded clones across subjects suggests that repertoires were private in all groups. Patients with HTLV-1-associated myelopathy showed the most TCR clonal expansion. Those with multiple sclerosis showed the least, falling below healthy controls.

This clonotype was seen many times. Antigen specificity is unknown. Unsorted libraries used 2 million PBMCs kept at -80 degrees C. Specimen: PBMCs. The receptor was derived from a woman aged 55-70 years with HTLV-1-associated myelopathy (HAM/TSP).

The CDR3 loop reads CASSSPGSGGLSTDTQYF. CDR3 nucleotide sequence: TGTGCCAGCAGTTCCCCCGGGAGCGGGGGGCTGAGCACAGATACGCAGTATTTT. V gene TRBV6-6 combines with J gene TRBJ2-3, with TRBD2 matching 9 bases. V gave up 4 bases and J gave up 0 bases; unmatched junction bases: 11. This CDR3 contains 18 residues. Germline V gives CDR1 MNHNY, CDR2 SVGAGI (reference sequence).